The 21 T cell receptor beta chains given below trace back to one sample, sequenced in a study of T cells after posttransplantation cyclophosphamide. The protocol was immunoSEQ multiplex PCR, while the TCRdb copy is restricted to in-frame clones and leaves out a portion. This table has 25,000 to 30,000 clones, approximately 90% appearing once. Material: PBMCs. These receptors all come from a man between 50 and 59 years old.

The chain couples TRBV4-2 to TRBJ2-5; the match to TRBD2 covers 15 bases. Germline CDR1 and CDR2: LGHNA and YNFKEQ. The trim removed 1 base at V and 4 bases at J, leaving 16 bases unmatched. This CDR3 has 21 residues. CDR3 region: CASSQALTPGLAGGPSETQYF. CDR3 coding DNA: TGTGCCAGCAGCCAAGCTTTAACTCCGGGACTAGCGGGAGGTCCCTCAGAGACCCAGTACTTC.

This chain connects TRBV6-5 to TRBJ1-5; D is possibly TRBD1 (5 bases). V was trimmed by 7 bases and J by 5 bases, leaving 12 bases between them. The germline V gene encodes CDR1 MNHEY and CDR2 SVGAGI. The CDR3 runs to 13 residues. CDR3 in amino acids: CASNRGGDQPQHF. The CDR3, as DNA: TGTGCCAGCAATCGGGGGGGAGATCAGCCCCAGCATTTT.

The V and J genes are TRBV5-1 and TRBJ2-3, with 11 nucleotides matching TRBD1. Unmatched junction bases numbered 6, after V lost 4 bases and J lost 5 bases. The CDR3 sequence is 15 residues long. The germline CDR1 and CDR2 sequences are SGHRS and YFSETQ. The CDR3 protein is CASSRDRGVGDTQYF. The CDR3 region has the DNA TGCGCCAGCAGCCGGGACAGGGGGGTAGGAGATACGCAGTATTTT.

The rearrangement links TRBV18 to TRBJ2-1, with TRBD2 matching over 8 bases. V trimming: 6 bases; J trimming: 7 bases; junction bases outside the gene matches: 11. The CDR3 loop spans 15 amino acids. Germline assignment: CDR1 KGHSH and CDR2 LQKENI. The CDR3 nucleotides read TGTGCCAGCTCGTCACTAGCGGCAGTCCCGAATGAGCAGTTCTTC. This translates into CASSSLAAVPNEQFF.

The V gene is TRBV4-1, the J gene TRBJ2-5; 7 nucleotides agree with TRBD1. CDR3 length: 18 amino acids. The germline V gene has CDR1 MGHRA and CDR2 YSYEKL. With V trimmed by 4 bases and J by 3 bases, 17 bases remained unmatched. CDR3 in DNA: TGCGCCAGCAGCCCGCAATCCTCCTCGGACAGGCACGAAGAGACCCAGTACTTC. This encodes CASSPQSSSDRHEETQYF.

The chain recombines TRBV11-2 with TRBJ1-3, with TRBD1 matching 7 bases. This CDR3 has 15 amino acids. Germline trimming cut 2 bases from V and 2 bases from J; bases unmatched to any gene: 3. Germline loops: CDR1 SGHAT, CDR2 FQNNGV. CDR3 DNA sequence: TGTGCCAGCAGCTTACGCCAGGGGGCTGGAAACACCATATATTTT. Residues: CASSLRQGAGNTIYF.

This clone was seen a few times. The chain joins TRBV2 to TRBJ1-2, with D possibly being TRBD1 (5 bases). Trimming took 5 bases from V and 0 from J, leaving 16 bases between them. The CDR3 contains 16 residues. Germline CDR1 SNHLY, CDR2 FYNNEI. The CDR3 loop is CASSSTVGATNYGYTF. The CDR3 bases are TGTGCCAGCAGTTCTACAGTAGGGGCCACTAACTATGGCTACACCTTC.

The chain couples TRBV29-1 to TRBJ2-2; 8 nucleotides align to TRBD2. The CDR3 consists of 14 residues. V was pared by 7 bases and J by 1 base, with 5 bases of the junction left unmatched. Germline V CDR1 and CDR2: SQVTM, ANQGSEA. The CDR3 protein is CSAQTSGNTGELFF. The CDR3 DNA reads as TGCAGCGCCCAAACTAGCGGGAACACCGGGGAGCTGTTTTTT.

The CDR3 sequence is CAWSKVRVGTEAFF. The CDR3 nucleotides read TGTGCCTGGAGTAAGGTCAGGGTGGGGACTGAAGCTTTCTTT. V usage is TRBV30 and J usage is TRBJ1-1; TRBD1 is a possible D gene (5 bases). The germline V gene has CDR1 GTSNPN and CDR2 SVGIG (reference sequence). V lost 2 bases, J lost 5 bases, and 15 bases lay in between. The CDR3 sequence is 14 residues long.

The V gene is TRBV11-3, the J gene TRBJ1-1, with 8 bases lining up with TRBD1. V shed 5 bases and J 4 bases; nucleotides not matched to a gene: 12. From germline, CDR1 is SGHNT and CDR2 YENEEA. This CDR3 region has 16 residues. CDR3 DNA sequence: TGTGCCAGCAGCCCCCGTTCAACCACAGGGGGCACTGAAGCTTTCTTT. This encodes CASSPRSTTGGTEAFF. The whole variable domain, remainder taken from reference TRBV11-3 and TRBJ1-1, is EAGVVQSPRYKIIEKKQPVAFWCNPISGHNTLYWYLQNLGQGPELLIRYENEEAVDDSQLPKDRFSAERLKGVDSTLKIQPAELGDSAVYLCASSPRSTTGGTEAFFGQGTRLTVV.

This chain links TRBV11-3 with TRBJ2-7; 7 nucleotides align to TRBD1. CDR1 is SGHNT and CDR2 is YENEEA in the germline V gene. There are 12 residues in the CDR3. Losses at the gene ends were 5 bases for V and 6 bases for J; bases not matched to a gene: 4. DNA of the CDR3: TGTGCCAGCAGCCCGCGGACAGGCGAGCAGTACTTC. Its translation is CASSPRTGEQYF.

The chain couples TRBV19 to TRBJ2-2, with 7 bases that match TRBD1. Germline assignment: CDR1 LNHDA and CDR2 SQIVND (reference sequence). The trim removed 6 bases at V and 5 bases at J, leaving 12 bases unmatched. The CDR3 spans 16 residues. This CDR3 is CASSGRQGVGTGELFF. CDR3 in DNA: TGTGCCAGTAGCGGGCGGCAGGGGGTAGGAACCGGGGAGCTGTTTTTT.

The chain recombines TRBV10-3 with TRBJ2-5; the D gene is possibly TRBD1 (5 bases). The V end was cut by 0 bases, the J end by 7 bases, with 12 bases between. Per germline, CDR1 ENHRY and CDR2 SYGVKD. The CDR3 contains 14 residues. Here the CDR3 reads CAISESGVGGTQYF. Written as DNA, the CDR3 is TGTGCCATCAGTGAGTCAGGGGTAGGTGGGACCCAGTACTTC.

This clone qualifies as medium-sized. The CDR3 sequence: CASSLGLAREQYF. CDR3 DNA: TGTGCCAGCAGCCTCGGACTAGCCCGCGAGCAGTACTTC. This chain uses TRBV27 with TRBJ2-7; TRBD2 matches 8 bases. With 6 bases clipped from V and 6 bases from J, the junction kept 7 bases outside the gene matches. The germline V gene encodes CDR1 MNHEY and CDR2 SMNVEV (reference sequence). The CDR3 extends over 13 amino acids.

The V gene is TRBV9, the J gene TRBJ1-2; D gene unclear. V shed 5 bases and J shed 2 bases, with 16 bases lying between them. The CDR3 loop spans 15 amino acids. The germline gives CDR1 SGDLS, CDR2 YYNGEE. The DNA for the CDR3 is TGTGCCAGCAGAGCGGGGTTGTCAGCGAACTATGGCTACACCTTC. Translating gives CASRAGLSANYGYTF.

This chain connects TRBV29-1 to TRBJ2-1; D is perhaps TRBD1 (5 bases). Germline values: CDR1 SQVTM, CDR2 ANQGSEA. There are 13 residues in the CDR3. V shed 4 bases and J shed 5 bases, with 12 bases lying between them. CDR3: CSVGWGRDNEQFF. Here the CDR3 DNA reads TGCAGCGTTGGGTGGGGCAGAGACAATGAGCAGTTCTTC.

V gene TRBV30 combines with J gene TRBJ2-3; 9 bases map to TRBD1. Trimming cost V 4 bases and J 2 bases; bases outside gene matches: 4. In germline, CDR1 is GTSNPN, CDR2 SVGIG (reference sequence). This CDR3 contains 14 residues. The CDR3 bases are TGTGCCTGGACGAGGGACAGGGCCACAGATACGCAGTATTTT. This translates into CAWTRDRATDTQYF.

The V call is TRBV6-1, the J call TRBJ1-2; 9 positions agree with TRBD1. The CDR3 has 14 residues. Trimming cost V 4 bases and J 8 bases; bases outside gene matches: 8. Germline loops: CDR1 MNHNS, CDR2 SASEGT. The CDR3 bases are TGTGCCAGCAGTGCCGGACAGGGGACGGGCGGCTACACCTTC. This encodes CASSAGQGTGGYTF.

The chain uses TRBV7-9 and TRBJ2-3, with D perhaps matching TRBD1 (6 bases). Trimming removed 2 bases from V and 2 bases from J, with 8 bases in between. There are 14 residues in the CDR3. Looked up from germline, CDR1 is SEHNR and CDR2 is FQNEAQ (reference sequence). The CDR3 sequence: CASSLRDNTDTQYF. The CDR3 nucleotides are TGTGCCAGCAGCTTAAGGGACAACACAGATACGCAGTATTTT.

This clone was observed a few times. The chain uses TRBV12-2 and TRBJ2-1; the table's D call of TRBD2 was not tested on the DNA. TRBV12-2 is a recognized pseudogene. The CDR3 is 15 residues long. CDR3 in amino acids: CATLPPGFSYNEQFF. The CDR3 nucleotides read TGTGCAACCCTCCCCCCGGGGTTCTCCTACAATGAGCAGTTCTTC.

This clone was counted once. This chain uses TRBV5-1 with TRBJ2-6, with unresolved D. This CDR3 has 17 residues. V was pared by 2 bases and J by 0 bases, with 12 bases between. From germline, CDR1 is SGHRS and CDR2 YFSETQ. The CDR3 DNA sequence: TGCGCCAGCAGCTTACGGTCCCAAAACTCTGGGGCCAACGTCCTGACTTTC. Amino acid sequence: CASSLRSQNSGANVLTF.